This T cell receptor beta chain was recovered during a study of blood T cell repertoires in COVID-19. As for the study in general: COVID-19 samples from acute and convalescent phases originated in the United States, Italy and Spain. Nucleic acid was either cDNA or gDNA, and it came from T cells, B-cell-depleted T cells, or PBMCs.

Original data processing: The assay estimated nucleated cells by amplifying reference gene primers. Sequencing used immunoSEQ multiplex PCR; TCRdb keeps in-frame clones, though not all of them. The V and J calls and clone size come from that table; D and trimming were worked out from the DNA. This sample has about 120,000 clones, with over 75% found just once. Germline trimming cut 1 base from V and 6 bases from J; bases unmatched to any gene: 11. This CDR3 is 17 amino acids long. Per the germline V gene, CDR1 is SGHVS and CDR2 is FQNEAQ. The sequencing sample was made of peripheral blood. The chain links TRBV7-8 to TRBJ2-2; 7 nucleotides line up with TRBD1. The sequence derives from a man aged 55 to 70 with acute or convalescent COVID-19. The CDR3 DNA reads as TGTGCCAGCAGCTTAGGGGCCGGGGCAGGGGGACCCGGGGAGCTGTTTTTT. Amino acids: CASSLGAGAGGPGELFF. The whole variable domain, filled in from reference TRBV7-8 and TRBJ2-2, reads GAGVSQSPRYKVAKRGQDVALRCDPISGHVSLFWYQQALGQGPEFLTYFQNEAQLDKSGLPSDRFFAERPEGSVSTLKIQRTQQEDSAVYLCASSLGAGAGGPGELFFGEGSRLTVL.